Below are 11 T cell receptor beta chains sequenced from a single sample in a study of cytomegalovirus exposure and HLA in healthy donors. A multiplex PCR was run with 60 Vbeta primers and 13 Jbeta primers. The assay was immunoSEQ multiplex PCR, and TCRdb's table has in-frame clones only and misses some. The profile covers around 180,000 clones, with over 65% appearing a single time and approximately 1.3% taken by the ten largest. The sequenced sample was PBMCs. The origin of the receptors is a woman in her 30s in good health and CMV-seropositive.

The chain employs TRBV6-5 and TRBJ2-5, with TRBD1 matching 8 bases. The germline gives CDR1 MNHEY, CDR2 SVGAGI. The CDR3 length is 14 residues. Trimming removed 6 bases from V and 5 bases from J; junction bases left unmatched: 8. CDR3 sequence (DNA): TGTGCCAGCAGGGGCAGGGGGCTAGGGGAGACCCAGTACTTC. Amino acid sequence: CASRGRGLGETQYF.

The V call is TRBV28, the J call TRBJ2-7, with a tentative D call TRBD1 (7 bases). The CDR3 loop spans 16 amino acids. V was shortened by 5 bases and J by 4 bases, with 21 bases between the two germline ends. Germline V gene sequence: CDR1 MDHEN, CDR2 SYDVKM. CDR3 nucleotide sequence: TGTGCCAGCAGTCCCGGAGTGGTGGAGGGGGCTTACGAGCAGTACTTC. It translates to CASSPGVVEGAYEQYF. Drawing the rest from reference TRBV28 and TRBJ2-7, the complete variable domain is DVKVTQSSRYLVKRTGEKVFLECVQDMDHENMFWYRQDPGLGLRLIYFSYDVKMKEKGDIPEGYSVSREKKERFSLILESASTNQTSMYLCASSPGVVEGAYEQYFGPGTRLTVT.

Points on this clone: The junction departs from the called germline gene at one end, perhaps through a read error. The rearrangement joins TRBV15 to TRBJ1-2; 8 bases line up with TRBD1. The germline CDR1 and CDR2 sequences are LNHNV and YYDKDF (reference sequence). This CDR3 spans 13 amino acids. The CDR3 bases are TGTGCCACCAGCAGAGAGACAGGGGATGGCTACTCCTTC. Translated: CATSRETGDGYSF.

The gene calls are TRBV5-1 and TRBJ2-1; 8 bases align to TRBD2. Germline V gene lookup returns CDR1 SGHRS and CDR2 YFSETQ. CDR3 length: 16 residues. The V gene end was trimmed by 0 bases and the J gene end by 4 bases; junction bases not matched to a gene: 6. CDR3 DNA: TGCGCCAGCAGCTTGGCCCAGATAGCGGGATACAATGAGCAGTTCTTC. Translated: CASSLAQIAGYNEQFF.

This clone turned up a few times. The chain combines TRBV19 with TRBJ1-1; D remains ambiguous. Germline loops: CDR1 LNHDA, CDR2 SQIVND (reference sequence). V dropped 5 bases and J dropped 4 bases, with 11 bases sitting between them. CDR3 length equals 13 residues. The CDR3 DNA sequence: TGTGCCAGTAGTGGGAGTGTTGCCACTGAAGCTTTCTTT. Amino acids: CASSGSVATEAFF.

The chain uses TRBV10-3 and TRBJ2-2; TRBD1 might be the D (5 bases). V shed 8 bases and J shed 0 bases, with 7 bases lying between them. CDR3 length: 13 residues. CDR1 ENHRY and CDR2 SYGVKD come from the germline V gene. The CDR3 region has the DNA TGTGCCATCCAGGGTTCGAACACCGGGGAGCTGTTTTTT. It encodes CAIQGSNTGELFF.

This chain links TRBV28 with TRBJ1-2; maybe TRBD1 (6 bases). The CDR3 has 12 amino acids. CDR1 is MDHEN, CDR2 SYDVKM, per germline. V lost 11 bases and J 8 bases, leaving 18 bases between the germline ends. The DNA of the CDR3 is TGTGCCGGCGGGGGGGCGCTTCTAGGCTACACCTTC. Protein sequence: CAGGGALLGYTF.

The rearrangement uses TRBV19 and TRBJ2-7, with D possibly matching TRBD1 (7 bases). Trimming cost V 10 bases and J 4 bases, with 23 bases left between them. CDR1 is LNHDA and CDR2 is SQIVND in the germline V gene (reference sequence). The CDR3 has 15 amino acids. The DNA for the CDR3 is TGTGCCACCCAAGGGGTGAGGACAGGAGGGTACGAGCAGTACTTC. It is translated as CATQGVRTGGYEQYF.

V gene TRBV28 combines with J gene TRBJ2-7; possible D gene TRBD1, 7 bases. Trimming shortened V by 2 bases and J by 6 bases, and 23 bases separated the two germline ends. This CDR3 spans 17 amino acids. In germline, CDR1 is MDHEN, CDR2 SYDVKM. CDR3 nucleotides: TGTGCCAGCAGTTTAGGTTTACCAGCAGGGGGGTTGGTCGAGCAGTACTTC. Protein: CASSLGLPAGGLVEQYF.

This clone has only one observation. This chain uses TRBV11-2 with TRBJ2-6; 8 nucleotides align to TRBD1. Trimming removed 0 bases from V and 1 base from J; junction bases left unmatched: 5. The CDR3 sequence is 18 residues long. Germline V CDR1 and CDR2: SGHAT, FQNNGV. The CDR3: CASSLDGQGISGANVLTF. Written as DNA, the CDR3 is TGTGCCAGCAGCTTAGATGGACAGGGCATTTCTGGGGCCAACGTCCTGACTTTC.

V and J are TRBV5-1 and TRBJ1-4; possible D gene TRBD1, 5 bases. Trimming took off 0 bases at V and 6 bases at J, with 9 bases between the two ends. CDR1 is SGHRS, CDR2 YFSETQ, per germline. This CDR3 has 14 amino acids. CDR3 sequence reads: CASSLDLTDEKLFF. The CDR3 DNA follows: TGCGCCAGCAGCTTGGATTTGACAGATGAAAAACTGTTTTTT.